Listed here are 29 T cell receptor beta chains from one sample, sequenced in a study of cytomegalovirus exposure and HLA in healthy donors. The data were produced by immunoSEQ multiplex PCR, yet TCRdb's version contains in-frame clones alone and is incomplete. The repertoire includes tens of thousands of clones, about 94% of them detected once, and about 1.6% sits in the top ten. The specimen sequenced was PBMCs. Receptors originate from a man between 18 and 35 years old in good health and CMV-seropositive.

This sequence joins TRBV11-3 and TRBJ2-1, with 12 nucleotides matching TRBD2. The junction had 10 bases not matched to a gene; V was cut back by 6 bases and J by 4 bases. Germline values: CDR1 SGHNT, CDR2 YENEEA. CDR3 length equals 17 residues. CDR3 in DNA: TGTGCCAGCAGTCCCTACCTAGCGGGAGGGCCTTACAATGAGCAGTTCTTC. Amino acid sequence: CASSPYLAGGPYNEQFF.

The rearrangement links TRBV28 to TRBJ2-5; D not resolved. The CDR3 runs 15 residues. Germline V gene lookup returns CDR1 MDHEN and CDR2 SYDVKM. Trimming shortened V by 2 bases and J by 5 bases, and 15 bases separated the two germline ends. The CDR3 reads CASSLRPSGQETQYF. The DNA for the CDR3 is TGTGCCAGCAGTTTAAGGCCATCGGGTCAGGAGACCCAGTACTTC. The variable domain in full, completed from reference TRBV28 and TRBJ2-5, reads DVKVTQSSRYLVKRTGEKVFLECVQDMDHENMFWYRQDPGLGLRLIYFSYDVKMKEKGDIPEGYSVSREKKERFSLILESASTNQTSMYLCASSLRPSGQETQYFGPGTRLLVL.

CDR3 protein: CATTSGRGLRETQYF. Here the CDR3 DNA reads TGTGCCACCACCTCGGGTAGGGGGCTTCGGGAGACCCAGTACTTC. The J gene is TRBJ2-5, the V gene TRBV19, with 7 bases identical to TRBD1. V gave up 10 bases and J gave up 5 bases; unmatched junction bases: 16. The CDR3 contains 15 residues. From germline, CDR1 is LNHDA and CDR2 SQIVND (reference sequence).

The CDR3 DNA reads as TGTGCCATCAGTGAAGGGGGCAGAGGCCAGGATACGCAGTATTTT. It translates to CAISEGGRGQDTQYF. The chain joins TRBV10-3 to TRBJ2-3; 7 nucleotides agree with TRBD1. Germline lookup yields CDR1 ENHRY and CDR2 SYGVKD. The CDR3 length is 15 residues. V lost 3 bases to trimming and J lost 6 bases; unmatched junction nucleotides: 9.

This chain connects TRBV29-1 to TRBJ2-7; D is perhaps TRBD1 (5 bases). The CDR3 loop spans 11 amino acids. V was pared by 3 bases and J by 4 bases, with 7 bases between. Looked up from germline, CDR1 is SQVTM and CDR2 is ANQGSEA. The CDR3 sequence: CSVEDTYEQYF. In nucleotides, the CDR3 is TGCAGCGTTGAGGACACTTACGAGCAGTACTTC.

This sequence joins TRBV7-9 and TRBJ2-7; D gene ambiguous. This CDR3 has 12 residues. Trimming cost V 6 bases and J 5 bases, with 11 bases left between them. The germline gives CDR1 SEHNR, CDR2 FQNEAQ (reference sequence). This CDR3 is CASRPVWHEQYF. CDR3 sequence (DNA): TGTGCCAGCAGGCCTGTCTGGCACGAGCAGTACTTC.

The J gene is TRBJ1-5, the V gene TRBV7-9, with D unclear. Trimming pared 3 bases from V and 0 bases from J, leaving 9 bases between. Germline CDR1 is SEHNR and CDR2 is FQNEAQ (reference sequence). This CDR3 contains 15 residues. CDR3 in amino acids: CASSFHGNSNQPQHF. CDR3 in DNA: TGTGCCAGCAGCTTTCACGGGAATAGCAATCAGCCCCAGCATTTT.

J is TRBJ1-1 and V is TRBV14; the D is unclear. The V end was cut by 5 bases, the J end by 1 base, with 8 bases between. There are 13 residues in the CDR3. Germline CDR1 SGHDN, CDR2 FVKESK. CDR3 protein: CASSSRPNTEAFF. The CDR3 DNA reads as TGTGCCAGCAGCTCTAGGCCGAACACTGAAGCTTTCTTT.

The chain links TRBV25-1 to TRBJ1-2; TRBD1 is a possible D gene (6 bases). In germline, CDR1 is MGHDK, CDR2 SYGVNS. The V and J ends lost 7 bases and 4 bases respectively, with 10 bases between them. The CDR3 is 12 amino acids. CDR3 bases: TGTGCCAGCACCCAGGGGAGCTATGGCTACACCTTC. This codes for CASTQGSYGYTF.

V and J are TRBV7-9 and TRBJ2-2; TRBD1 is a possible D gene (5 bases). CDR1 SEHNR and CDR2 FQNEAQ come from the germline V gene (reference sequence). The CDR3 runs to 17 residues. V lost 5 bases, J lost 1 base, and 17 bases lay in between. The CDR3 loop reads CASSPRTRQGNTGELFF. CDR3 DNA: TGTGCCAGCAGCCCCCGGACACGCCAGGGGAACACCGGGGAGCTGTTTTTT. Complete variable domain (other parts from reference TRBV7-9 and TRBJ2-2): DTGVSQNPRHKITKRGQNVTFRCDPISEHNRLYWYRQTLGQGPEFLTYFQNEAQLEKSRLLSDRFSAERPKGSFSTLEIQRTEQGDSAMYLCASSPRTRQGNTGELFFGEGSRLTVL.

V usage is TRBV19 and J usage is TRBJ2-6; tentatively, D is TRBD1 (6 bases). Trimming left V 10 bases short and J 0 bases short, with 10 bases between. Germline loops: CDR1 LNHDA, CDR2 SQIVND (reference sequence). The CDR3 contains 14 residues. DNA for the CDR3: TGTGCCACTCAAGGGGGCTCTGGGGCCAACGTCCTGACTTTC. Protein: CATQGGSGANVLTF.

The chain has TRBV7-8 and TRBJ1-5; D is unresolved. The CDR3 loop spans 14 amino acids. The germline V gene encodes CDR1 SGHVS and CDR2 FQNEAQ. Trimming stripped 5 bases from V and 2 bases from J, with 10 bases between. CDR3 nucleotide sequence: TGTGCCAGCAGCAATGCCGGGGGCAATCAGCCCCAGCATTTT. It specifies CASSNAGGNQPQHF.

The CDR3, as DNA: TGTGCCAGCAGCTCTCTAACCACTGAAGCTTTCTTT. Translation gives CASSSLTTEAFF. The chain employs TRBV11-2 and TRBJ1-1; D unresolved. Germline CDR1 SGHAT, CDR2 FQNNGV. The CDR3 length is 12 residues. Trimming shortened V by 4 bases and J by 4 bases, and 7 bases separated the two germline ends.

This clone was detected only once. The CDR3: CASLRDRINYGYTF. DNA for the CDR3: TGTGCCAGCCTTAGGGACAGGATTAACTATGGCTACACCTTC. The chain employs TRBV2 and TRBJ1-2, with 8 bases that match TRBD1. Germline assignment: CDR1 SNHLY and CDR2 FYNNEI. This CDR3 spans 14 amino acids. V was pared by 8 bases and J by 1 base, with 6 bases of the junction left unmatched.

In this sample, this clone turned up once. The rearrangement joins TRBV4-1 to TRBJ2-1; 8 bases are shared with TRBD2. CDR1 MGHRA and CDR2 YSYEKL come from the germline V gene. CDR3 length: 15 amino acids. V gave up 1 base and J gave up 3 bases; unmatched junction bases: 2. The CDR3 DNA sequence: TGCGCCAGCAGCCAAGGACTAGCGAACTACAATGAGCAGTTCTTC. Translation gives CASSQGLANYNEQFF.

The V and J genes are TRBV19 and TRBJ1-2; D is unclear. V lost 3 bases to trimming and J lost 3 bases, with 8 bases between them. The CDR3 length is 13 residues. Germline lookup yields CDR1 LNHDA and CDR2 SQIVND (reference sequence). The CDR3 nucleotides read TGTGCCAGTAGTATGAGGGTTTACTATGGCTACACCTTC. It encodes CASSMRVYYGYTF. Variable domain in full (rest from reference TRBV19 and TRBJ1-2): DGGITQSPKYLFRKEGQNVTLSCEQNLNHDAMYWYRQDPGQGLRLIYYSQIVNDFQKGDIAEGYSVSREKKESFPLTVTSAQKNPTAFYLCASSMRVYYGYTFGSGTRLTVV.

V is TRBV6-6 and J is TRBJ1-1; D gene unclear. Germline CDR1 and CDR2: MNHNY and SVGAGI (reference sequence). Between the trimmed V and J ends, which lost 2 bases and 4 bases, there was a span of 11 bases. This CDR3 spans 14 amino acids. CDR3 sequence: CASSYRGGITEAFF. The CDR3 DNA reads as TGTGCCAGCAGTTACCGGGGTGGTATCACTGAAGCTTTCTTT.

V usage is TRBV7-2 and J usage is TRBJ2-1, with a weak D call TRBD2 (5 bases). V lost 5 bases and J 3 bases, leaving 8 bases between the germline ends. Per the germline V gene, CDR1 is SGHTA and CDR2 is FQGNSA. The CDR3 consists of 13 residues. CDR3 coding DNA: TGTGCCAGCAGCATCGGGGTCTACAATGAGCAGTTCTTC. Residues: CASSIGVYNEQFF.

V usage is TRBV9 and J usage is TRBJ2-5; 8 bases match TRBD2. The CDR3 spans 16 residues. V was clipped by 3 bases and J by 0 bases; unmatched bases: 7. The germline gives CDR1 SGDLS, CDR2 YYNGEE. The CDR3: CASSAQAGENQETQYF. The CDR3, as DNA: TGTGCCAGCAGCGCCCAAGCGGGAGAGAACCAAGAGACCCAGTACTTC.

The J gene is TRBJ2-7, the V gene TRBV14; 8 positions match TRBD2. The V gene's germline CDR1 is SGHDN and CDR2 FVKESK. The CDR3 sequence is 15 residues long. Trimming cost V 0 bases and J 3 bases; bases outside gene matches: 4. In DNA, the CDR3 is TGTGCCAGCAGCCAAGAAAGCGGGAGAATCTACGAGCAGTACTTC. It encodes CASSQESGRIYEQYF.

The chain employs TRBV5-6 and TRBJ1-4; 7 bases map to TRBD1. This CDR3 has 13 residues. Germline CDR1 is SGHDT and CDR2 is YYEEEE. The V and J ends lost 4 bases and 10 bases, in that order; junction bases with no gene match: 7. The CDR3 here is CASSPRDRRKLFF. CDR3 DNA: TGTGCCAGCAGCCCCCGGGACAGAAGAAAACTGTTTTTT.

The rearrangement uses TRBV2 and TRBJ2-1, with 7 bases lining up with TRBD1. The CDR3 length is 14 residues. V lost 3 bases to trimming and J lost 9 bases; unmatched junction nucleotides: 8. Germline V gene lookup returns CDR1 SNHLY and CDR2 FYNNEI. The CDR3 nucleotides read TGTGCCAGCAGTGACACGACAGGGAGAGGTGAGCAGTTCTTC. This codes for CASSDTTGRGEQFF.

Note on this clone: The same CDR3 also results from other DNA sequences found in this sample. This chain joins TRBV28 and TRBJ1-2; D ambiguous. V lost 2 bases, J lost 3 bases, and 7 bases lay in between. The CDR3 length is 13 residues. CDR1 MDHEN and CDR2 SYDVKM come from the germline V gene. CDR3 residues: CASSLGQHYGYTF. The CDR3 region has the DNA TGTGCCAGCAGTTTAGGGCAGCACTATGGCTACACCTTC.

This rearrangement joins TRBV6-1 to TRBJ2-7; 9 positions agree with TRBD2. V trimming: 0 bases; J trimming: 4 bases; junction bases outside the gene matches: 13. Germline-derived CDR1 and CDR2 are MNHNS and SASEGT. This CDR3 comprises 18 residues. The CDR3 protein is CASSEAIVSTSGNYEQYF. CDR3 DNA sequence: TGTGCCAGCAGTGAAGCGATCGTTTCGACTAGCGGTAATTACGAGCAGTACTTC.

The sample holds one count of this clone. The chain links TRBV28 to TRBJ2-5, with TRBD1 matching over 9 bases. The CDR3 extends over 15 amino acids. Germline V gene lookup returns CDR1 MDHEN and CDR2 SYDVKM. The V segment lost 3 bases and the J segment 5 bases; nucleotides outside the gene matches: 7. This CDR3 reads CASSLATGGAETQYF. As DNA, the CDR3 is TGTGCCAGCAGTTTGGCTACAGGGGGCGCGGAGACCCAGTACTTC.

The chain's CDR3 is CASSPTGEEQYF. The CDR3 bases are TGCGCCAGCAGCCCGACAGGGGAGGAGCAGTACTTC. The V gene is TRBV5-1, the J gene TRBJ2-7, with 8 bases lining up with TRBD1. The V and J ends lost 4 bases and 7 bases, in that order; junction bases with no gene match: 4. Germline V CDR1 and CDR2: SGHRS, YFSETQ. This CDR3 has 12 residues.

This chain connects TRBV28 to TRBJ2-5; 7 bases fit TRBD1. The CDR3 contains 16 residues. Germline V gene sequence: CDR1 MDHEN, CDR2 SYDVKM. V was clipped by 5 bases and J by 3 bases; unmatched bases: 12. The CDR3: CASSPTSTGHEETQYF. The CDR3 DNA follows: TGTGCCAGCAGTCCAACCTCGACAGGGCACGAAGAGACCCAGTACTTC.

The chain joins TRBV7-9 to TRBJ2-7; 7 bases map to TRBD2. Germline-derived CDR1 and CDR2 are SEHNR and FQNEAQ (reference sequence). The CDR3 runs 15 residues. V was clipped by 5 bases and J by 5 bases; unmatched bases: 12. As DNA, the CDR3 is TGTGCCAGCAGCACCACGGCAGGGACTAACGACGAGCAGTACTTC. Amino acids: CASSTTAGTNDEQYF.

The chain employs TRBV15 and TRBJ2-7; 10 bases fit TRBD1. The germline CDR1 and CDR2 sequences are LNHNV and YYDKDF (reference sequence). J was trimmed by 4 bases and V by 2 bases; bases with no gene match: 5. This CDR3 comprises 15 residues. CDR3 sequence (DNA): TGTGCCACCAGCAGATTCGGGACAGGGGTTTACGAGCAGTACTTC. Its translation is CATSRFGTGVYEQYF.